The T cell receptor (beta chain) under discussion was sequenced for a study of cytomegalovirus exposure and HLA in healthy donors. Study at large: A prior study identified just under 120 million unique TCR beta sequences from about 180 million T cells.

CDR1 is MGHRA, CDR2 YSYEKL, per germline. V shed 4 bases, J shed 1 base, and the junction held 2 bases outside the gene matches. CDR3 size: 15 residues. Points on this clone: Its antigen is currently unknown.

Study findings and constraints: Cytomegalovirus status was reportedly diagnosed by the classifier with high specificity and sensitivity. Analysis performed later found over 15,000 TCR beta sequences associated with HLA alleles at 0.05 false discovery rate. The listing of 150 or so TCR beta chains classed them as cytomegalovirus-associated.

PCR employed 60 Vbeta and 13 Jbeta primers. TCRdb keeps only in-frame clones here, not all; method: immunoSEQ multiplex PCR. The table has roughly 180,000 clones, more than 70% seen once. The rearrangement links TRBV4-1 to TRBJ2-7, with 12 bases lining up with TRBD2. This receptor was obtained from a man aged 25-40 years in good health and CMV-seronegative. The specimen was PBMCs. The CDR3 nucleotides read TGCGCCAGCAGCCCCGGGACTAGCGGGTCCTACGAGCAGTACTTC. As protein: CASSPGTSGSYEQYF.